Listed here are 3 T cell receptor beta chains from one sample, sequenced in a study of T cells expressing NK-cell markers. From its re-call of the 5' RACE reads, TCRdb lists each CDR3 protein once, without DNA. This repertoire includes over 250,000 distinct CDR3 sequences. Material for sequencing was blood T cells: a sorted CD56 or NKG2C T cell subset, CD4+ or CD8+ T cells, or bulk PBMC T cells (not recorded which). The origin of the receptors is a woman between 18 and 70 years old in good health.

The chain links TRBV3-1 to TRBJ2-5. CDR1 is LGHDT and CDR2 is YNNKEL in the germline V gene (reference sequence). The CDR3 extends over 14 amino acids. CDR3 amino acids: CASSHLDGQETQYF.

The V gene is TRBV7-9, the J gene TRBJ2-6. There are 16 residues in the CDR3. Germline V lookup: CDR1 SEHNR, CDR2 FQNEAQ (reference sequence). The CDR3 sequence: CASSPNIRSGANVLTF.

V is TRBV7-6 and J is TRBJ2-3; TCRdb's assignment of TRBD2 cannot be checked, as there is no DNA. Germline lookup yields CDR1 SGHVS and CDR2 FNYEAQ. The CDR3 loop spans 16 amino acids. This CDR3 reads CASSPESGTSTDTQYF.